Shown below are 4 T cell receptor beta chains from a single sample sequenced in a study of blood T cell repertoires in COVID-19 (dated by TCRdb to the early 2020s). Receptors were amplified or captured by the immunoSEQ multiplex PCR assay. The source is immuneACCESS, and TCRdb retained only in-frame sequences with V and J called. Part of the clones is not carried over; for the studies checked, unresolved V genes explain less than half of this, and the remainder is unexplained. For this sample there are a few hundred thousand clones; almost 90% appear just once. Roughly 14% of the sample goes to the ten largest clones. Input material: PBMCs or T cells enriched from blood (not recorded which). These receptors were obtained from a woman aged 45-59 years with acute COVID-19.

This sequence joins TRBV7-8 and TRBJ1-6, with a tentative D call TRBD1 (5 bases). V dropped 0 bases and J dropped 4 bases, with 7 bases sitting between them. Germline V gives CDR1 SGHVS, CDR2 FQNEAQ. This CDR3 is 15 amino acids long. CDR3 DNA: TGTGCCAGCAGCTTAGCGAGACAGTATAATTCACCCCTCCACTTT. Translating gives CASSLARQYNSPLHF. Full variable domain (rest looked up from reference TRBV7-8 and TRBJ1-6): GAGVSQSPRYKVAKRGQDVALRCDPISGHVSLFWYQQALGQGPEFLTYFQNEAQLDKSGLPSDRFFAERPEGSVSTLKIQRTQQEDSAVYLCASSLARQYNSPLHFGNGTRLTVT.

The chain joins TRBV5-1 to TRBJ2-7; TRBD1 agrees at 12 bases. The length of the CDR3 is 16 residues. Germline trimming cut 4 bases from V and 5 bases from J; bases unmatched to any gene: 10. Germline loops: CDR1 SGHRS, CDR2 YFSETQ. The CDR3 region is CASSPAGTGGFNEQYF. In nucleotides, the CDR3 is TGCGCCAGCAGCCCAGCTGGGACAGGGGGCTTCAACGAGCAGTACTTC.

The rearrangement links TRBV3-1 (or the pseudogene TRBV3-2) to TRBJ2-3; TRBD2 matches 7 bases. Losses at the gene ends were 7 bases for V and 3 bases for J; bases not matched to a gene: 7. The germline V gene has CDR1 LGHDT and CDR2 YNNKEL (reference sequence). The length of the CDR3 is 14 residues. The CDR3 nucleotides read TGTGCCAGCACGATAAGCGGGGAGACAGATACGCAGTATTTT. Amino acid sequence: CASTISGETDTQYF.

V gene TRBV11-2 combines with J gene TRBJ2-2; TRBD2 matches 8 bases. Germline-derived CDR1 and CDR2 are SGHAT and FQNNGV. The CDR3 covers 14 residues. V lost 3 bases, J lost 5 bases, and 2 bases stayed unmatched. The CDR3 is CASSFLAGTGELFF. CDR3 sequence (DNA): TGTGCCAGCAGCTTTTTAGCGGGAACCGGGGAGCTGTTTTTT. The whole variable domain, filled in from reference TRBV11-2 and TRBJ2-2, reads EAGVAQSPRYKIIEKRQSVAFWCNPISGHATLYWYQQILGQGPKLLIQFQNNGVVDDSQLPKDRFSAERLKGVDSTLKIQPAKLEDSAVYLCASSFLAGTGELFFGEGSRLTVL.